This paragraph reports one T cell receptor beta chain. As handled by the study authors: Amplification with reference gene primers provided the estimates of nucleated cell counts. Profiled with immunoSEQ multiplex PCR; TCRdb holds only in-frame clones, not every one. V and J calls and clone size are given by that table; D and trimming were obtained from the DNA. The table lists roughly 250,000 clones, more than 75% of them singletons. The CDR3 extends over 13 amino acids. Germline CDR1 SQVTM, CDR2 ANQGSEA. Unmatched junction bases numbered 6, after V lost 7 bases and J lost 4 bases. These data are taken from a study of blood T cell repertoires in COVID-19.

This clonotype was sampled from a woman aged 40 to 49 who had recovered from COVID-19. The sample consisted of peripheral blood. V is TRBV29-1 and J is TRBJ2-1, with TRBD2 matching over 8 bases. The chain's CDR3 is CSAPGGNYNEQFF. In nucleotides, the CDR3 is TGCAGCGCCCCGGGGGGGAATTACAATGAGCAGTTCTTC.